The 29 T cell receptor beta chains below all came from one sample that was sequenced in a study of cytomegalovirus exposure and HLA in healthy donors. The primer mix had 60 Vbeta and 13 Jbeta primers. Sequencing was performed with immunoSEQ multiplex PCR; in TCRdb, only in-frame clones are kept and a portion is missing. The repertoire includes fewer than 110,000 clones, around 66% of them detected once, and roughly 3.4% sits in the top ten. Sequencing used PBMCs. These receptors were collected from a woman in her 50s in good health and CMV-seronegative.

This chain uses TRBV7-9 with TRBJ1-2; D not certain. Trimming pared 8 bases from V and 2 bases from J, leaving 9 bases between. This CDR3 region has 12 residues. Germline V gives CDR1 SEHNR, CDR2 FQNEAQ (reference sequence). CDR3 region: CASGLLNYGYTF. For the CDR3, the DNA is TGTGCCAGCGGCCTCCTCAACTATGGCTACACCTTC.

V gene TRBV11-3 combines with J gene TRBJ2-7; 8 nucleotides agree with TRBD1. CDR1 and CDR2 from the germline V gene are SGHNT and YENEEA. V was clipped by 3 bases and J by 7 bases; unmatched bases: 5. The CDR3 spans 13 residues. The CDR3 sequence: CASSFTGTGEQYF. DNA for the CDR3: TGTGCCAGCAGCTTCACCGGGACAGGAGAGCAGTACTTC.

The rearrangement links TRBV7-3 to TRBJ2-1; D possibly corresponds to TRBD1 (5 bases). The CDR3 sequence is 13 residues long. The V gene lost 0 bases and the J gene lost 7 bases, with 7 bases spanning the gap. Germline V gene lookup returns CDR1 SGHTA and CDR2 FQGTGA. Here the CDR3 DNA reads TGTGCCAGCAGCTTAACGGGGCCGAATGAGCAGTTCTTC. This translates into CASSLTGPNEQFF.

This clone was counted only a few times. The chain uses TRBV7-6 and TRBJ2-5, with D perhaps TRBD2 (7 bases). Germline assignment: CDR1 SGHVS and CDR2 FNYEAQ. This CDR3 is 18 amino acids long. Trimming removed 8 bases at V and 3 bases at J, with 28 bases between. The CDR3 is CASGGTNRWRGYEETQYF. CDR3 nucleotide sequence: TGTGCCAGCGGGGGGACTAACAGGTGGAGGGGGTACGAAGAGACCCAGTACTTC.

This clone was observed a single time. The J gene is TRBJ1-5, the V gene TRBV19; D gene unclear. The germline V gene has CDR1 LNHDA and CDR2 SQIVND (reference sequence). The V end lost 4 bases, the J end lost 7 bases, and 20 bases lay between the germline ends. This CDR3 region has 16 residues. DNA of the CDR3: TGTGCCAGTAGTACCACCGGAGGACGCTCGTACCAGCCCCAGCATTTT. Translating it yields CASSTTGGRSYQPQHF.

The chain employs TRBV18 and TRBJ2-2; TRBD1 might be the D (6 bases). CDR1 is KGHSH, CDR2 LQKENI, per germline. This CDR3 region has 16 residues. Trimming cost V 5 bases and J 0 bases, with 13 bases left between them. Written as DNA, the CDR3 is TGTGCCAGCTCAGTTACAGGGCCACCGAACACCGGGGAGCTGTTTTTT. Translated: CASSVTGPPNTGELFF.

V and J are TRBV5-1 and TRBJ2-3; no clear D gene. Germline V CDR1 and CDR2: SGHRS, YFSETQ. The CDR3 contains 13 residues. V lost 0 bases to trimming and J lost 1 base, with 3 bases between them. CDR3 region: CASSLAGTDTQYF. CDR3 bases: TGCGCCAGCAGCTTGGCGGGCACAGATACGCAGTATTTT.

V usage is TRBV5-1 and J usage is TRBJ2-7, with D possibly TRBD1 on 5 matching bases. Per germline, CDR1 SGHRS and CDR2 YFSETQ. The CDR3 runs 14 residues. V was shortened by 2 bases and J by 0 bases, with 9 bases between the two germline ends. The CDR3 spells CASSLQVTSYEQYF. CDR3 nucleotides: TGCGCCAGCAGCTTACAGGTTACCTCCTACGAGCAGTACTTC.

This clone was counted only a few times. The V and J genes are TRBV27 and TRBJ1-1, with 7 bases identical to TRBD1. The CDR3 is made up of 13 amino acids. V gave up 6 bases and J gave up 8 bases; unmatched junction bases: 9. Germline V gene lookup returns CDR1 MNHEY and CDR2 SMNVEV (reference sequence). The DNA of the CDR3 is TGTGCCAGCAGCTTCCGGACAGGTAAAGAAGCTTTCTTT. Encoded protein: CASSFRTGKEAFF.

Only one count was recorded for this clone. The CDR3 DNA follows: TGTGCCAGCAGCTTAGATATGAGGGATGAGCAGTTCTTC. This encodes CASSLDMRDEQFF. The rearrangement uses TRBV11-2 and TRBJ2-1, with D possibly being TRBD2 (5 bases). The CDR3 is 13 residues long. Germline assignment: CDR1 SGHAT and CDR2 FQNNGV. The germline V and J ends were trimmed by 0 bases and 8 bases, with 8 bases remaining between them.

This clone has a handful of counts. This rearrangement joins TRBV7-9 to TRBJ2-2; D is possibly TRBD2 (5 bases). The length of the CDR3 is 13 residues. V lost 5 bases to trimming and J lost 1 base, with 5 bases between them. The germline V gene encodes CDR1 SEHNR and CDR2 FQNEAQ (reference sequence). In DNA form, the CDR3 reads TGTGCCAGCAGCCGGGGGAACACCGGGGAGCTGTTTTTT. Protein sequence: CASSRGNTGELFF. Variable domain in full (rest from reference TRBV7-9 and TRBJ2-2): DTGVSQNPRHKITKRGQNVTFRCDPISEHNRLYWYRQTLGQGPEFLTYFQNEAQLEKSRLLSDRFSAERPKGSFSTLEIQRTEQGDSAMYLCASSRGNTGELFFGEGSRLTVL.

V gene TRBV5-4 combines with J gene TRBJ2-1; D possibly corresponds to TRBD2 (5 bases). Germline V lookup: CDR1 SGHNT, CDR2 YYREEE (reference sequence). The CDR3 spans 14 residues. Trimming stripped 5 bases from V and 5 bases from J, with 14 bases between. The CDR3: CASRISSSDNEQFF. The CDR3 coding sequence is TGTGCCAGCAGGATTTCGAGTAGCGACAATGAGCAGTTCTTC.

This clone was detected only a few times. This sequence joins TRBV27 and TRBJ2-7, with 7 bases matching TRBD1. The CDR3 extends over 13 amino acids. CDR1 is MNHEY, CDR2 SMNVEV, per germline (reference sequence). The junction had 7 bases not matched to a gene; V was cut back by 6 bases and J by 5 bases. The CDR3 spells CASRPTGANEQYF. In nucleotides, the CDR3 is TGTGCCAGCAGACCCACAGGGGCTAACGAGCAGTACTTC.

The chain links TRBV10-2 to TRBJ2-7; D is unclear. Germline-derived CDR1 and CDR2 are WSHSY and SAAADI. This CDR3 has 16 amino acids. Trimming shortened V by 0 bases and J by 3 bases, and 15 bases separated the two germline ends. The CDR3 bases are TGCGCCAGCAGTGAGTCGACTTCGGCCCAAAACTACGAGCAGTACTTC. It yields the protein CASSESTSAQNYEQYF.

Here the CDR3 reads CASSQEVRLAGGNTQYF. DNA for the CDR3: TGTGCCAGCAGCCAAGAAGTACGGCTAGCGGGAGGAAATACGCAGTATTTT. This chain joins TRBV14 and TRBJ2-3; 11 positions match TRBD2. Germline CDR1 and CDR2: SGHDN and FVKESK. The CDR3 has 17 amino acids. The V gene end was trimmed by 0 bases and the J gene end by 7 bases; junction bases not matched to a gene: 9.

This clone was seen more than once but under ten times. The rearrangement joins TRBV5-6 to TRBJ1-1; possibly TRBD1 for D (6 bases). The CDR3 runs to 14 residues. V lost 0 bases and J lost 5, with 11 bases in between. Germline values: CDR1 SGHDT, CDR2 YYEEEE. The CDR3 DNA sequence: TGTGCCAGCAGCTTGGTAGGGGGAGGGACTGAAGCTTTCTTT. Translation: CASSLVGGGTEAFF.

The DNA of the CDR3 is TGTGCCAGCAGCCTGAATCCGGGCTCTGGAAACACCATATATTTT. As protein: CASSLNPGSGNTIYF. This chain joins TRBV11-3 and TRBJ1-3; D remains ambiguous. The CDR3 has 15 amino acids. V was trimmed by 5 bases and J by 0 bases, leaving 11 bases between them. Germline V gene data show CDR1 as SGHNT and CDR2 as YENEEA.

The V gene is TRBV27, the J gene TRBJ2-5, with 7 bases aligning to TRBD2. This CDR3 is built from 14 residues. Per the germline V gene, CDR1 is MNHEY and CDR2 is SMNVEV (reference sequence). V lost 3 bases to trimming and J lost 5 bases; unmatched junction nucleotides: 6. Here the CDR3 DNA reads TGTGCCAGCAGTTTTGGGGGGGGTCCGGAGACCCAGTACTTC. Translating it yields CASSFGGGPETQYF.

In its sample, this clone was seen a few times. V usage is TRBV7-8 and J usage is TRBJ2-2, with TRBD2 matching over 7 bases. Germline V gives CDR1 SGHVS, CDR2 FQNEAQ. The CDR3 covers 13 residues. The junction had 0 bases not matched to a gene; V was cut back by 3 bases and J by 5 bases. CDR3 DNA: TGTGCCAGCAGCTTGCGGGAGACCGGGGAGCTGTTTTTT. Its translation: CASSLRETGELFF.

The table lists this clone with a few counts. The chain is built from TRBV5-6 and TRBJ2-5; 7 bases match TRBD1. In germline, CDR1 is SGHDT, CDR2 YYEEEE. The CDR3 is 14 amino acids. The junction had 8 bases not matched to a gene; V was cut back by 4 bases and J by 5 bases. This chain's CDR3 is CASSTPQGMETQYF. The DNA for the CDR3 is TGTGCCAGCAGCACACCACAGGGGATGGAGACCCAGTACTTC. The full variable domain, its missing parts supplied by reference TRBV5-6 and TRBJ2-5, is DAGVTQSPTHLIKTRGQQVTLRCSPKSGHDTVSWYQQALGQGPQFIFQYYEEEERQRGNFPDRFSGHQFPNYSSELNVNALLLGDSALYLCASSTPQGMETQYFGPGTRLLVL.

V is TRBV27 and J is TRBJ2-3, with D perhaps matching TRBD1 (6 bases). This CDR3 has 15 residues. Germline lookup yields CDR1 MNHEY and CDR2 SMNVEV (reference sequence). V gave up 8 bases and J gave up 1 base, with 16 bases separating them. The CDR3 spells CASELTGWGTDTQYF. The CDR3 DNA sequence: TGTGCCAGCGAACTAACAGGGTGGGGCACAGATACGCAGTATTTT.

This clone was observed a handful of times. The chain joins TRBV2 to TRBJ1-1, with D perhaps TRBD1 (5 bases). CDR3 length: 14 amino acids. V was shortened by 1 base and J by 4 bases, with 10 bases between the two germline ends. CDR1 is SNHLY and CDR2 is FYNNEI in the germline V gene. The CDR3 protein is CASSEGPGGTEAFF. The CDR3 DNA follows: TGTGCCAGCAGTGAAGGACCGGGGGGCACTGAAGCTTTCTTT.

The genes are TRBV20-1 and TRBJ2-7; maybe TRBD2 (5 bases). Trimming removed 5 bases at V and 4 bases at J, with 9 bases between. Germline assignment: CDR1 DFQATT and CDR2 SNEGSKA (reference sequence). The CDR3 is made up of 11 amino acids. CDR3 sequence: CSALRGYEQYF. CDR3 DNA: TGCAGTGCTCTGAGAGGGTACGAGCAGTACTTC.

This clone was counted a single time. V is TRBV2 and J is TRBJ1-3, with 8 bases lining up with TRBD1. The CDR3 runs 15 residues. Germline V gene sequence: CDR1 SNHLY, CDR2 FYNNEI. With V trimmed by 7 bases and J by 0 bases, 5 bases remained unmatched. DNA of the CDR3: TGTGCCAGCAATGCAACAGGGGGCTCTGGAAACACCATATATTTT. Translated: CASNATGGSGNTIYF.

CDR3 residues: CASSLGLAGYDSGANVLTF. CDR3 coding DNA: TGTGCCAGCAGCTTAGGACTAGCGGGATACGACTCTGGGGCCAACGTCCTGACTTTC. The chain combines TRBV7-6 with TRBJ2-6; 11 bases align to TRBD2. CDR1 and CDR2 (germline): SGHVS, FNYEAQ. V was clipped by 1 base and J by 0 bases; unmatched bases: 5. CDR3 length equals 19 residues.

V usage is TRBV5-1 and J usage is TRBJ1-2, with TRBD1 matching 8 bases. V shed 3 bases and J 5 bases; nucleotides not matched to a gene: 6. The CDR3 is 14 residues long. CDR1 is SGHRS, CDR2 YFSETQ, per germline. CDR3 sequence: CASSSGQGTYGYTF. CDR3 in DNA: TGCGCCAGCAGCTCTGGACAGGGAACGTATGGCTACACCTTC.

The CDR3 spells CASSFLGGLQPQHF. The CDR3 DNA is TGTGCCAGCAGTTTTTTGGGGGGGCTTCAGCCCCAGCATTTT. The V gene is TRBV28, the J gene TRBJ1-5; weak D call: TRBD1 (6 bases). The V and J ends lost 3 bases and 6 bases respectively, with 12 bases between them. Per the germline V gene, CDR1 is MDHEN and CDR2 is SYDVKM. The length of the CDR3 is 14 residues.

This clone showed up just once. The chain recombines TRBV2 with TRBJ1-4; 9 nucleotides align to TRBD1. The CDR3 runs to 15 residues. Losses at the gene ends were 7 bases for V and 7 bases for J; bases not matched to a gene: 10. CDR1 and CDR2 (germline): SNHLY, FYNNEI. The CDR3 DNA sequence: TGTGCCAGCATACGGGACAGGGAGGGCCGTGAAAAACTGTTTTTT. Protein: CASIRDREGREKLFF.

This clone was found a few times. The chain combines TRBV30 with TRBJ1-3, with D hard to call. Germline-derived CDR1 and CDR2 are GTSNPN and SVGIG (reference sequence). The CDR3 runs to 13 residues. With 5 bases removed from V and 4 bases from J, the gap between germline ends came to 12 bases. The CDR3 spells CAWASLPGNTIYF. As DNA, the CDR3 is TGTGCCTGGGCCTCACTCCCGGGAAACACCATATATTTT.